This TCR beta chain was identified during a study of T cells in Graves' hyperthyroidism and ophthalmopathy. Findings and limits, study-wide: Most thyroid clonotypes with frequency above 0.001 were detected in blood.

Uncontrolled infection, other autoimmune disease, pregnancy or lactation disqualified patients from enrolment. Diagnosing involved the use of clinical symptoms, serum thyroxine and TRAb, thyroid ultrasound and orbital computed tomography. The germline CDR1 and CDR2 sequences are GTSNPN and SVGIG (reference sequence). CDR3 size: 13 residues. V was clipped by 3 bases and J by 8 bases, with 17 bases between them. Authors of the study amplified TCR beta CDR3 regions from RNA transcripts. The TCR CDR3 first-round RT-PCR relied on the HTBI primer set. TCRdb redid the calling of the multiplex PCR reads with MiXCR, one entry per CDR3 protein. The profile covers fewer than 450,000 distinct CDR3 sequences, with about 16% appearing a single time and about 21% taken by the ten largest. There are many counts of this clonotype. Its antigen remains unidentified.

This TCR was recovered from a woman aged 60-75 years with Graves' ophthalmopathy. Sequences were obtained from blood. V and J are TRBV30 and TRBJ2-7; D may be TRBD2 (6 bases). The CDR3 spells CAWSQGTGGQQYF. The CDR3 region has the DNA TGTGCCTGGAGCCAAGGGACTGGCGGGCAGCAGTACTTC.